The 21 T cell receptor beta chains reported below all come from one sample, sequenced in a study of cytomegalovirus exposure and HLA in healthy donors. Use of 60 Vbeta and 13 Jbeta primers characterized the PCR. Profiling relied on immunoSEQ multiplex PCR, and the TCRdb table lists in-frame clones only, not all of them. The sample holds about 130,000 clones, roughly 80% seen once. Sample: PBMCs. These receptors originate from a man aged 40-49 years in good health and CMV-seronegative.

This clone occurred a few times. The chain couples TRBV7-2 to TRBJ2-3; no definite D call. The CDR3 has 12 amino acids. Germline V lookup: CDR1 SGHTA, CDR2 FQGNSA. Trimming took 2 bases from V and 9 from J, leaving 9 bases between them. The CDR3 sequence is CASSLNRGTQYF. CDR3 nucleotide sequence: TGTGCCAGCAGCTTAAATCGAGGAACGCAGTATTTT.

The chain recombines TRBV18 with TRBJ2-5, with D possibly matching TRBD2 (5 bases). The CDR3 runs to 14 residues. The germline V gene has CDR1 KGHSH and CDR2 LQKENI. Between the trimmed V and J ends, which lost 3 bases and 2 bases, there was a span of 10 bases. The CDR3 nucleotides read TGTGCCAGCTCACCCAGGACTGGGCAAGAGACCCAGTACTTC. Protein product: CASSPRTGQETQYF.

The chain carries TRBV6-1 and TRBJ1-4, with D possibly matching TRBD1 (5 bases). Trimming pared 4 bases from V and 8 bases from J, leaving 14 bases between. CDR3 length: 14 amino acids. CDR1 and CDR2 from the germline V gene are MNHNS and SASEGT. CDR3 amino acids: CASSGRASREKLFF. CDR3 bases: TGTGCCAGCAGTGGCAGGGCGAGTAGGGAAAAACTGTTTTTT.

The chain carries TRBV6-4 and TRBJ1-1; 8 bases align to TRBD1. CDR1 and CDR2 (germline): MRHNA, SNTAGT. The CDR3 has 15 residues. The V segment lost 3 bases and the J segment 5 bases; nucleotides outside the gene matches: 8. CDR3 in amino acids: CASSEGAGGYTEAFF. CDR3 bases: TGTGCCAGCAGTGAAGGGGCAGGGGGCTATACTGAAGCTTTCTTT.

The rearrangement links TRBV9 to TRBJ2-1, with TRBD1 matching over 9 bases. CDR1 is SGDLS, CDR2 YYNGEE, per germline. Unmatched junction bases numbered 6, after V lost 4 bases and J lost 4 bases. The CDR3 is 15 residues long. CDR3 nucleotides: TGTGCCAGCAGCCCCAGGACAGGGGAGTACAATGAGCAGTTCTTC. This sequence encodes CASSPRTGEYNEQFF.

The J gene is TRBJ2-1, the V gene TRBV6-6; 9 bases line up with TRBD2. The CDR3 extends over 12 amino acids. J was trimmed by 8 bases and V by 8 bases; bases with no gene match: 4. In germline, CDR1 is MNHNY, CDR2 SVGAGI (reference sequence). In DNA, the CDR3 is TGTGCCAGCCTTAGCGGGAGCGATGAGCAGTTCTTC. Encoded protein: CASLSGSDEQFF.

This chain uses TRBV7-3 with TRBJ1-2, with D maybe TRBD1 (5 bases). CDR1 and CDR2 (germline): SGHTA, FQGTGA. V dropped 4 bases and J dropped 8 bases, with 17 bases sitting between them. This CDR3 is 14 amino acids long. The CDR3 sequence is CASSSIEGAEGYTF. CDR3 nucleotide sequence: TGTGCCAGCAGCTCAATTGAAGGGGCGGAGGGCTACACCTTC. Full variable domain (missing parts from reference TRBV7-3 and TRBJ1-2): GAGVSQTPSNKVTEKGKYVELRCDPISGHTALYWYRQSLGQGPEFLIYFQGTGAADDSGLPNDRFFAVRPEGSVSTLKIQRTERGDSAVYLCASSSIEGAEGYTFGSGTRLTVV.

This clone has more than one count but fewer than ten. The chain uses TRBV7-2 and TRBJ2-7, with TRBD1 as a possible D gene (5 bases). Germline CDR1 is SGHTA and CDR2 is FQGNSA. Trimming stripped 5 bases from V and 1 base from J, with 12 bases between. The CDR3 extends over 14 amino acids. The CDR3 sequence is CASSRGRASYEQYF. CDR3 coding DNA: TGTGCCAGCAGCCGCGGCAGGGCTTCCTACGAGCAGTACTTC.

The V gene is TRBV5-6, the J gene TRBJ2-7; D remains unclear. The germline V and J ends were trimmed by 0 bases and 7 bases, with 14 bases remaining between them. Germline loops: CDR1 SGHDT, CDR2 YYEEEE. The CDR3 sequence is 14 residues long. The CDR3 loop reads CASSLGVWAGEQYF. The CDR3 region has the DNA TGTGCCAGCAGCTTGGGAGTCTGGGCTGGTGAGCAGTACTTC.

This chain uses TRBV5-6 with TRBJ2-7; 7 bases fit TRBD1. The ends lost 4 bases at V and 2 bases at J; junction bases unmatched: 9. CDR1 is SGHDT and CDR2 is YYEEEE in the germline V gene. The CDR3 length is 15 residues. This CDR3 is CASSLERQGAYEQYF. The CDR3 nucleotides are TGTGCCAGCAGCCTCGAACGACAGGGAGCCTACGAGCAGTACTTC.

This sequence joins TRBV2 and TRBJ1-1, with D tentatively TRBD1 (6 bases). Germline CDR1 SNHLY, CDR2 FYNNEI. With 7 bases removed from V and 3 bases from J, the gap between germline ends came to 12 bases. This CDR3 comprises 13 residues. Here the CDR3 reads CASTRAGDTEAFF. In nucleotides, the CDR3 is TGTGCCAGCACCCGGGCAGGGGACACTGAAGCTTTCTTT. Supplemented by reference TRBV2 and TRBJ1-1, the full variable domain reads EPEVTQTPSHQVTQMGQEVILRCVPISNHLYFYWYRQILGQKVEFLVSFYNNEISEKSEIFDDQFSVERPDGSNFTLKIRSTKLEDSAMYFCASTRAGDTEAFFGQGTRLTVV.

In its sample, this clone was seen a few times. The CDR3 region has the DNA TGTGCCAGCAGCTTACAACCTGGGACAGGGTGGGCAGATACGCAGTATTTT. Encoded protein: CASSLQPGTGWADTQYF. The chain couples TRBV11-3 to TRBJ2-3; the match to TRBD1 covers 9 bases. V shed 2 bases and J 4 bases; nucleotides not matched to a gene: 10. The germline V gene encodes CDR1 SGHNT and CDR2 YENEEA. The length of the CDR3 is 17 residues.

The V and J genes are TRBV30 and TRBJ2-3; D is uncertain. Trimming shortened V by 1 base and J by 2 bases, and 7 bases separated the two germline ends. Germline V gives CDR1 GTSNPN, CDR2 SVGIG (reference sequence). This CDR3 region has 13 residues. The CDR3 DNA follows: TGTGCCTGGAGTGGAGGCACCACAGATACGCAGTATTTT. Protein sequence: CAWSGGTTDTQYF.

CDR3 in DNA: TGTGCCAGCAGCGCCATAGCGGGGGCCTACAATGAGCAGTTCTTC. It translates to CASSAIAGAYNEQFF. The rearrangement links TRBV9 to TRBJ2-1, with TRBD2 identical over 9 bases. CDR3 size: 15 residues. The V and J ends lost 3 bases and 2 bases, in that order; junction bases with no gene match: 3. The germline V gene encodes CDR1 SGDLS and CDR2 YYNGEE.

In nucleotides, the CDR3 is TGTGCCAGCAGCGCCCTGGGTAGCGGGGGGGCGGAGACCCAGTACTTC. Encoded protein: CASSALGSGGAETQYF. The chain couples TRBV7-3 to TRBJ2-5, with 11 bases identical to TRBD2. Germline V gene lookup returns CDR1 SGHTA and CDR2 FQGTGA. The CDR3 contains 16 residues. With V trimmed by 5 bases and J by 5 bases, 10 bases remained unmatched.

This chain connects TRBV27 to TRBJ1-1; D unclear. V was cut by 5 bases and J by 1 base, with 14 bases left in between. The CDR3 runs to 15 residues. Germline-derived CDR1 and CDR2 are MNHEY and SMNVEV (reference sequence). DNA for the CDR3: TGTGCCAGCAGTAGCAAACCGGGAGCGAACACTGAAGCTTTCTTT. This sequence encodes CASSSKPGANTEAFF.

This clone was seen only a few times. V gene TRBV27 combines with J gene TRBJ2-7; a weak D match, TRBD2 (6 bases). This CDR3 comprises 15 residues. Trimming took off 2 bases at V and 4 bases at J, with 15 bases between the two ends. Germline V lookup: CDR1 MNHEY, CDR2 SMNVEV (reference sequence). CDR3 sequence reads: CASSLRGGGGYEQYF. As DNA, the CDR3 is TGTGCCAGCAGTTTACGGGGTGGGGGAGGATACGAGCAGTACTTC.

The chain couples TRBV6-5 to TRBJ2-7; TRBD1 matches 7 bases. This CDR3 has 14 amino acids. V was clipped by 8 bases and J by 3 bases; unmatched bases: 10. Per germline, CDR1 MNHEY and CDR2 SVGAGI. This CDR3 is CASQAKTGYYEQYF. The CDR3 nucleotides are TGTGCCAGCCAAGCTAAGACAGGGTACTACGAGCAGTACTTC.

The CDR3 sequence: CASSTASGRPSYEQYF. The CDR3 DNA reads TGTGCCAGCAGCACAGCTAGCGGGAGGCCTTCCTACGAGCAGTACTTC. The J gene is TRBJ2-7, the V gene TRBV7-9; TRBD2 matches at 11 bases. The length of the CDR3 is 16 residues. The trim removed 5 bases at V and 1 base at J, leaving 7 bases unmatched. Germline V gives CDR1 SEHNR, CDR2 FQNEAQ (reference sequence).

This clone is a singleton in its sample. V gene TRBV30 combines with J gene TRBJ2-3; 10 nucleotides agree with TRBD1. Trimming cost V 3 bases and J 10 bases; bases outside gene matches: 1. This CDR3 has 11 residues. CDR1 and CDR2 (germline): GTSNPN, SVGIG (reference sequence). CDR3 amino acids: CAWRGTGAQYF. The DNA of the CDR3 is TGTGCCTGGAGGGGGACAGGGGCGCAGTATTTT.

The table lists this clone with a few counts. The chain is built from TRBV6-6 and TRBJ1-2; D is perhaps TRBD1 (6 bases). This CDR3 spans 14 amino acids. Germline CDR1 MNHNY, CDR2 SVGAGI (reference sequence). V shed 0 bases and J shed 4 bases, with 9 bases lying between them. The CDR3: CASSYSGQLYGYTF. The CDR3 nucleotides are TGTGCCAGCAGTTACTCTGGACAGCTCTATGGCTACACCTTC.